These 6 T cell receptor beta chains came from one sample sequenced in a study of blood T cell repertoires in COVID-19. The protocol was immunoSEQ multiplex PCR, while the TCRdb copy is restricted to in-frame clones and leaves out a portion. The sample yields some 150,000 clones, 80% to 90% seen once. The specimen was peripheral blood. The receptors originated from a woman in her sixties or seventies who had recovered from COVID-19.

Only one count was recorded for this clone. The V call is TRBV19, the J call TRBJ1-5; the match to TRBD1 covers 8 bases. Trimming cost V 7 bases and J 9 bases; bases outside gene matches: 11. CDR3 size: 14 residues. Germline CDR1 reads LNHDA; CDR2 reads SQIVND (reference sequence). This CDR3 reads CASTITGGEAPQHF. The CDR3 coding sequence is TGTGCCAGTACGATAACAGGGGGGGAGGCGCCCCAGCATTTT.

This clone has just one count. The rearrangement uses TRBV18 and TRBJ2-4; D may be TRBD1 (6 bases). The germline V and J ends were trimmed by 4 bases and 9 bases, with 13 bases remaining between them. Germline loops: CDR1 KGHSH, CDR2 LQKENI. The CDR3 length is 13 residues. The CDR3 DNA sequence: TGTGCCAGCTCACAGGATTTAGGGGGCATTCAGTACTTC. It translates to CASSQDLGGIQYF.

The chain is built from TRBV6-5 and TRBJ1-2; TRBD1 matches at 8 bases. The CDR3 loop spans 14 amino acids. The germline gives CDR1 MNHEY, CDR2 SVGAGI. V lost 6 bases to trimming and J lost 8 bases; unmatched junction nucleotides: 11. CDR3 nucleotide sequence: TGTGCCAGCAGGACAGGGGAACGGGGTTGGGGCTACACCTTC. Protein product: CASRTGERGWGYTF.

The genes are TRBV27 and TRBJ2-7; tentatively, D is TRBD1 (6 bases). The V end was cut by 3 bases, the J end by 6 bases, with 18 bases between. The CDR3 is made up of 15 amino acids. Germline CDR1 is MNHEY and CDR2 is SMNVEV (reference sequence). Here the CDR3 reads CASSLRPGQGGEQYF. DNA of the CDR3: TGTGCCAGCAGTTTGCGTCCGGGACAAGGAGGCGAGCAGTACTTC.

This chain links TRBV10-1 with TRBJ2-1; D not resolved. The CDR3 loop spans 10 amino acids. V lost 6 bases to trimming and J lost 8 bases, with 5 bases between them. CDR1 and CDR2 from the germline V gene are WNHNN and SYGVQD (reference sequence). Written as DNA, the CDR3 is TGCGCCAGCAGGCCGGATGAGCAGTTCTTC. Encoded protein: CASRPDEQFF.

The J gene is TRBJ1-1, the V gene TRBV6-2 or TRBV6-3; weak D call: TRBD1 (6 bases). V lost 6 bases, J lost 14 bases, and 25 bases lay in between. CDR3 length: 14 residues. Germline assignment: CDR1 MNHEY and CDR2 SVGEGT. In DNA form, the CDR3 reads TGTGCCAGCAGCCCGGCGGGAGTTCAGGGGATAAGGTTCTTT. This codes for CASSPAGVQGIRFF.